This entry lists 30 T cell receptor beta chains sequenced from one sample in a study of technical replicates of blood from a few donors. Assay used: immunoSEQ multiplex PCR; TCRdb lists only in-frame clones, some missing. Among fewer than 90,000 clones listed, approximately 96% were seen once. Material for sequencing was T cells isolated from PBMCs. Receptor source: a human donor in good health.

For the CDR3, the DNA is TGCGCCAGCAGCCAAGAGGGGGGGCCGGTTATTCGTGGCTACACCTTC. The encoded protein is CASSQEGGPVIRGYTF. This chain uses TRBV4-1 with TRBJ1-2, with a weak D call TRBD1 (6 bases). CDR1 is MGHRA and CDR2 is YSYEKL in the germline V gene. This CDR3 comprises 16 residues. Between the trimmed V and J ends, which lost 0 bases and 7 bases, there was a span of 18 bases.

CDR3 sequence reads: CASSFFQGPNEKLFF. The CDR3 nucleotides read TGTGCCAGCAGCTTTTTCCAGGGCCCTAATGAAAAACTGTTTTTT. This chain connects TRBV11-2 to TRBJ1-4; tentative D call: TRBD1 (5 bases). CDR3 length: 15 amino acids. Deletions cut 3 bases from V and 3 bases from J, with 11 bases between. Germline CDR1 SGHAT, CDR2 FQNNGV.

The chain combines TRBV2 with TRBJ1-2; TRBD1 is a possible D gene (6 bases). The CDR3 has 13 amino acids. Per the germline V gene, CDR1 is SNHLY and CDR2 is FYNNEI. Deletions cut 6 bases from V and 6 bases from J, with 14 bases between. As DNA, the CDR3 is TGTGCCAGCAGCTTACGACAGGACGATGGCTACACCTTC. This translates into CASSLRQDDGYTF.

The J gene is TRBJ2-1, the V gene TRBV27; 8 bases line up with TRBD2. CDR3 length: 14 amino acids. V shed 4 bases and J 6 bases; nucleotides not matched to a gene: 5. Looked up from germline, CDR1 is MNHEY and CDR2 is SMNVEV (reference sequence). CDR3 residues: CASSSPGRANEQFF. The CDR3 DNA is TGTGCCAGCAGTTCCCCCGGGAGGGCCAATGAGCAGTTCTTC.

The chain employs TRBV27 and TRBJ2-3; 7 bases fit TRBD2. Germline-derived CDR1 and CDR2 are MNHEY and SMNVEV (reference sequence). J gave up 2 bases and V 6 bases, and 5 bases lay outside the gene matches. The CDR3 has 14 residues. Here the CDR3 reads CASRTSEHTDTQYF. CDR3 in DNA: TGTGCCAGCAGAACTAGCGAACACACAGATACGCAGTATTTT.

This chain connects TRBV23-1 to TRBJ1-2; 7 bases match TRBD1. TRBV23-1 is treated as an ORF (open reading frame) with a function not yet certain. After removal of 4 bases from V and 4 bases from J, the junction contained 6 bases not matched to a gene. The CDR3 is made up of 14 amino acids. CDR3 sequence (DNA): TGCGCCAGCAGTCCGATAGGGACAGCCTATGGCTACACCTTC. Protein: CASSPIGTAYGYTF.

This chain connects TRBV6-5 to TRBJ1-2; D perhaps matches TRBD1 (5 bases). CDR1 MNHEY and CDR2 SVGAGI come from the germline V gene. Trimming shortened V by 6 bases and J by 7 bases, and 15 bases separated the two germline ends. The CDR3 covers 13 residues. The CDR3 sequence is CASSLSGRAGYTF. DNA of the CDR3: TGTGCCAGCAGCCTTTCAGGGAGGGCTGGCTACACCTTC.

The CDR3 region has the DNA TGTGCCAGCGTACGGGACAGGGCTAGCAATCAGCCCCAGCATTTT. Translation gives CASVRDRASNQPQHF. The chain recombines TRBV2 with TRBJ1-5; 9 bases match TRBD1. The germline gives CDR1 SNHLY, CDR2 FYNNEI. Trimming removed 8 bases from V and 0 bases from J; junction bases left unmatched: 5. There are 15 residues in the CDR3.

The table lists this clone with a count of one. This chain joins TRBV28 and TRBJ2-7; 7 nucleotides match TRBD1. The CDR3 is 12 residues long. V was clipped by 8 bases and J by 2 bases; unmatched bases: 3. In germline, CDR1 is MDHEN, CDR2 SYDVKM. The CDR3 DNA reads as TGTGCCAGCCGGGACAGACCCTACGAGCAGTACTTC. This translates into CASRDRPYEQYF.

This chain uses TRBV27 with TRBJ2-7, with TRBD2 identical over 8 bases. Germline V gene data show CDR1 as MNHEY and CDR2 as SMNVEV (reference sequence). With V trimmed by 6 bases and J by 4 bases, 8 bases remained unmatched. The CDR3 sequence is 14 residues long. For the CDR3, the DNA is TGTGCCAGCAGGAGCGGGAGTTATAGTTACGAGCAGTACTTC. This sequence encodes CASRSGSYSYEQYF.

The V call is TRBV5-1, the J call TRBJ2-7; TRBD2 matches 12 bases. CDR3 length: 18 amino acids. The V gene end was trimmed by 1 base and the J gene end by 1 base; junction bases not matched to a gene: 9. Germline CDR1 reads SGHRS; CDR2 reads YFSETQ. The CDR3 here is CASSLLLAGGWTSYEQYF. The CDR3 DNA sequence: TGCGCCAGCAGCTTGTTACTAGCGGGGGGTTGGACGTCCTACGAGCAGTACTTC.

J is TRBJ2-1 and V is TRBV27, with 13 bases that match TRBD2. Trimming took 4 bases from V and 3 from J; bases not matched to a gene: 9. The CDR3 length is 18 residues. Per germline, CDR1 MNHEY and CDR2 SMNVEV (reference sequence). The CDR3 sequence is CASSSPLRLAGGYNEQFF. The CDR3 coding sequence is TGTGCCAGCAGTTCGCCCCTCAGACTAGCGGGGGGCTACAATGAGCAGTTCTTC.

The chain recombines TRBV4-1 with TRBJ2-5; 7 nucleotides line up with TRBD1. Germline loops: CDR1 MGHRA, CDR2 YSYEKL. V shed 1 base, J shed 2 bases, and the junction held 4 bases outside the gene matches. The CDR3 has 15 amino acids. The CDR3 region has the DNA TGCGCCAGCAGCCAAGGACAGGGTGTACAAGAGACCCAGTACTTC. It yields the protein CASSQGQGVQETQYF.

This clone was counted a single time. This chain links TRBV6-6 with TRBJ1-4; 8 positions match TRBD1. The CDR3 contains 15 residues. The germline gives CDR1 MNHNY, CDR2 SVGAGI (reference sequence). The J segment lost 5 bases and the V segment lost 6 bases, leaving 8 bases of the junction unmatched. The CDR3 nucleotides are TGTGCCAGCAGAGCCAGGACAGGGTTGAATGAAAAACTGTTTTTT. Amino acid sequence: CASRARTGLNEKLFF.

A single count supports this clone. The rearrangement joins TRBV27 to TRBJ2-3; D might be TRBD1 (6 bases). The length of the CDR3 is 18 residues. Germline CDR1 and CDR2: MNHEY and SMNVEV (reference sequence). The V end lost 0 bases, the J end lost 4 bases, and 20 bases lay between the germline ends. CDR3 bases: TGTGCCAGCAGTTTATCTCTAGGGGGAAGGCTGGGCGCAGATACGCAGTATTTT. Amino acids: CASSLSLGGRLGADTQYF.

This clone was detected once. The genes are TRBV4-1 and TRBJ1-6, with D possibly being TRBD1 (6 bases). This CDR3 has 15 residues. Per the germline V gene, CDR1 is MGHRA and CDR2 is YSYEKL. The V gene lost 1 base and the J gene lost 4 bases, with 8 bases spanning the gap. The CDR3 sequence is CASSQVGAYNSPLHF. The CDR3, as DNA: TGCGCCAGCAGCCAAGTGGGGGCTTATAATTCACCCCTCCACTTT.

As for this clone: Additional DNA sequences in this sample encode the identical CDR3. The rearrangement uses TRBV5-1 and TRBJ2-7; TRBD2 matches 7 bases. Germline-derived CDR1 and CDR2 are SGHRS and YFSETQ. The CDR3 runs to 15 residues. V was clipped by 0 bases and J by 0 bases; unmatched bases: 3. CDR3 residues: CASSLVGGGSYEQYF. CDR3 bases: TGCGCCAGCAGCTTGGTGGGGGGGGGCTCCTACGAGCAGTACTTC.

In nucleotides, the CDR3 is TGTGCCAGCAGCTTAGGCCTTCTCTGGGCCACTAGCACAGATACGCAGTATTTT. This encodes CASSLGLLWATSTDTQYF. V and J are TRBV13 and TRBJ2-3, with no clear D. Trimming shortened V by 0 bases and J by 0 bases, and 16 bases separated the two germline ends. There are 18 residues in the CDR3. The germline gives CDR1 PRHDT, CDR2 FYEKMQ (reference sequence).

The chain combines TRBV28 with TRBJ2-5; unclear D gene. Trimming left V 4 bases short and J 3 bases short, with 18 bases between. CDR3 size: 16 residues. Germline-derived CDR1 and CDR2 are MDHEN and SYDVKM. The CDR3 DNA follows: TGTGCCAGCAGTTCGAGGTCGTGGGTAGGCAAAGAGACCCAGTACTTC. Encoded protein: CASSSRSWVGKETQYF.

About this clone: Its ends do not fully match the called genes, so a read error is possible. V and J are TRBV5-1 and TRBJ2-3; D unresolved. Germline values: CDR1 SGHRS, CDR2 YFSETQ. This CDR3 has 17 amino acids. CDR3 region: CASSLALSRASRDTQYF. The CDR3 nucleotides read TGCGCCAGCAGCTTGGCACTAAGCCGAGCGAGCAGAGATACGCAGTATTTT.

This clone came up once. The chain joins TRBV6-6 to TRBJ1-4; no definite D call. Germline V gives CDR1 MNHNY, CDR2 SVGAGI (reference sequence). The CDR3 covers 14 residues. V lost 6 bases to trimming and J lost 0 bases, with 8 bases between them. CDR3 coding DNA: TGTGCCAGCAGACCGGGAACAACTAATGAAAAACTGTTTTTT. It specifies CASRPGTTNEKLFF.

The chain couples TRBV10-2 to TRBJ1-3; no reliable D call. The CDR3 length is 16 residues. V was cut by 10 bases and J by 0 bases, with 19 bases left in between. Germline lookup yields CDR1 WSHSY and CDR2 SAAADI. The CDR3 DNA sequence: TGCGCCACCGAGGGAATGGGAAAGAGCTCTGGAAACACCATATATTTT. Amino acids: CATEGMGKSSGNTIYF.

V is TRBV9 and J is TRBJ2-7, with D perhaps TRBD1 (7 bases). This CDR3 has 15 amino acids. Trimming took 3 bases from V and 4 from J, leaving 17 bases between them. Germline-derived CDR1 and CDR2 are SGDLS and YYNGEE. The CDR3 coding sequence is TGTGCCAGCAGCGCTTCAGGGGGGCCTGGGTACGAGCAGTACTTC. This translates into CASSASGGPGYEQYF. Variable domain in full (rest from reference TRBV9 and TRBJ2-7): DSGVTQTPKHLITATGQRVTLRCSPRSGDLSVYWYQQSLDQGLQFLIQYYNGEERAKGNILERFSAQQFPDLHSELNLSSLELGDSALYFCASSASGGPGYEQYFGPGTRLTVT.

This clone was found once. Here the CDR3 DNA reads TGTGCCAGCTCACCACCGTCAGGGGCCCTCTATGGCTACACCTTC. It specifies CASSPPSGALYGYTF. The chain has TRBV18 and TRBJ1-2; tentative D call: TRBD1 (6 bases). Trimming removed 0 bases at V and 4 bases at J, with 12 bases between. This CDR3 has 15 residues. Germline values: CDR1 KGHSH, CDR2 LQKENI.

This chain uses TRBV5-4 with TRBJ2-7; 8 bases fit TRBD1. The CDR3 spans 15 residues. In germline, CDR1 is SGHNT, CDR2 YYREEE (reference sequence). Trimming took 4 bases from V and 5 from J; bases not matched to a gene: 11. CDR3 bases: TGTGCCAGCAGCGTGGACAGGGTACGGCTCAACGAGCAGTACTTC. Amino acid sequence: CASSVDRVRLNEQYF.

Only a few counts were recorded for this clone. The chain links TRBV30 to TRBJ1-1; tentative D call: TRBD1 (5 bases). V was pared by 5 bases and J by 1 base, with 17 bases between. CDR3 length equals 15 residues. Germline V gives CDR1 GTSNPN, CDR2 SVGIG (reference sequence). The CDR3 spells CAWGALGARNTEAFF. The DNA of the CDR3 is TGTGCCTGGGGGGCCCTAGGGGCACGGAACACTGAAGCTTTCTTT.

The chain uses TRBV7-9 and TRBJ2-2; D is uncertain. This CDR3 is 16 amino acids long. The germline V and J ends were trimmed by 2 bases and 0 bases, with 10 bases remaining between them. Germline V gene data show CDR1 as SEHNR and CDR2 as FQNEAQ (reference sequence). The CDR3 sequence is CASSLLMTANTGELFF. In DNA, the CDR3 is TGTGCCAGCAGCTTATTGATGACTGCGAACACCGGGGAGCTGTTTTTT.

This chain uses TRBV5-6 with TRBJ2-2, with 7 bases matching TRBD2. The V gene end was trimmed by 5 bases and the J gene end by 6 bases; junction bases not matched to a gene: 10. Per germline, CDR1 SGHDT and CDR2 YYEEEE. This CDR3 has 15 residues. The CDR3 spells CASSQLSGWPGELFF. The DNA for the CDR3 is TGTGCCAGCAGTCAACTTAGCGGGTGGCCCGGGGAGCTGTTTTTT.

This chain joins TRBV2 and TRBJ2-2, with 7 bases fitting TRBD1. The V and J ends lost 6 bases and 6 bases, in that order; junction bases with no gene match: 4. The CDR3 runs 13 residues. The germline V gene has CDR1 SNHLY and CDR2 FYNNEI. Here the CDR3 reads CASSLGGSGELFF. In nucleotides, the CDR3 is TGTGCCAGCAGCCTAGGGGGCTCCGGGGAGCTGTTTTTT.

CDR3 in amino acids: CASSLDPTRPLHF. The CDR3 nucleotides are TGTGCCAGCAGCTTAGACCCCACGAGGCCCCTCCACTTT. The gene calls are TRBV7-9 and TRBJ1-6; D is unresolved. Per germline, CDR1 SEHNR and CDR2 FQNEAQ (reference sequence). V lost 1 base, J lost 13 bases, and 11 bases lay in between. CDR3 size: 13 residues.